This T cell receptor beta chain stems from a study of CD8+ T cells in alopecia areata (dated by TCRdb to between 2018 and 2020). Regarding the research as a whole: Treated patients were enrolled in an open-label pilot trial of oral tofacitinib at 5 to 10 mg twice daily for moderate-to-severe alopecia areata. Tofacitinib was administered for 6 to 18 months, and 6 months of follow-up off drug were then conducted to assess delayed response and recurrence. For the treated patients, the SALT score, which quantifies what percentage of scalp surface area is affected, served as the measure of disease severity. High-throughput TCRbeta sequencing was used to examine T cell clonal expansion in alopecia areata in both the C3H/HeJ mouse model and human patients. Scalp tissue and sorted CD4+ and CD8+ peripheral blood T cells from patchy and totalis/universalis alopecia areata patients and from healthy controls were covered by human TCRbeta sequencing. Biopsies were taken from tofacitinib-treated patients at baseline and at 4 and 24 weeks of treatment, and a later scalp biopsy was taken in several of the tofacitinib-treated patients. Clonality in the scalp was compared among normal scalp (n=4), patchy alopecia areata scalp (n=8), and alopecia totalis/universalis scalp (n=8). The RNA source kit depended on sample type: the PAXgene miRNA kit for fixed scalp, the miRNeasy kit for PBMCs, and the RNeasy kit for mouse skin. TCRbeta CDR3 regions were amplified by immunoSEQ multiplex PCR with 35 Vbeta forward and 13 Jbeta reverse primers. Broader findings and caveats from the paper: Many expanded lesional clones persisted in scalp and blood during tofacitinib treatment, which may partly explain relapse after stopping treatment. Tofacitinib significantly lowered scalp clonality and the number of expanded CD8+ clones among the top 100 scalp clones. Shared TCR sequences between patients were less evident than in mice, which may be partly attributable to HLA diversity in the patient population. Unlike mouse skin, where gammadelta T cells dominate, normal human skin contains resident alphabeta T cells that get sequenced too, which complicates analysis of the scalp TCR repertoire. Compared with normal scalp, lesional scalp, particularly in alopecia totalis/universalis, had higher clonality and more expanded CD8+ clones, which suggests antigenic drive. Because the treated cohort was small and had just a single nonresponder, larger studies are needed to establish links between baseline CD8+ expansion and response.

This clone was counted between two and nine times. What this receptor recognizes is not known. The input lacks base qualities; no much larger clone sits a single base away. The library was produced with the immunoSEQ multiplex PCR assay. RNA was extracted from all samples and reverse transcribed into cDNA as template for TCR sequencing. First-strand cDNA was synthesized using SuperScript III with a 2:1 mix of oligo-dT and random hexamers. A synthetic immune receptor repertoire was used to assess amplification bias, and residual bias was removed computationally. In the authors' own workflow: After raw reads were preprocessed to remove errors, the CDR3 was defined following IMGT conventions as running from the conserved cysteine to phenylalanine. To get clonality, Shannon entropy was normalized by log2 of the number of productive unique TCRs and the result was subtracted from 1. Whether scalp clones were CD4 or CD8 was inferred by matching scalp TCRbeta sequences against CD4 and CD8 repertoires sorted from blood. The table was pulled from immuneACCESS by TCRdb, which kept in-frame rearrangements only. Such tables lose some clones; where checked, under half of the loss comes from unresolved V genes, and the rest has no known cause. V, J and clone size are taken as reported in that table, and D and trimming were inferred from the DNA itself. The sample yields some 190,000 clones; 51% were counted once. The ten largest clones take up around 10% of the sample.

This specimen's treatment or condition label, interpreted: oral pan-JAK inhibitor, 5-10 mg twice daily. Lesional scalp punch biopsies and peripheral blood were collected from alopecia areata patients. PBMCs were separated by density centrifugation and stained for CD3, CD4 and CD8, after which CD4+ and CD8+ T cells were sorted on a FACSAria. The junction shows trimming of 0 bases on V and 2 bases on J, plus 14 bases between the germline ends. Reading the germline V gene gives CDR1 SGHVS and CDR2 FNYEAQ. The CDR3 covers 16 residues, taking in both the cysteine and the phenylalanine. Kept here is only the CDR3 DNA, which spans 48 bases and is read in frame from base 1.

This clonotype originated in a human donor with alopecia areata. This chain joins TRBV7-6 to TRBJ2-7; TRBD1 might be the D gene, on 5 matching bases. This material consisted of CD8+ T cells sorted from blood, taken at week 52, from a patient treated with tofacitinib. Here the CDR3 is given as CASSLAVGEKAYEQYF. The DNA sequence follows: TGTGCCAGCAGCTTAGCTGTAGGGGAAAAGGCCTACGAGCAGTACTTC.